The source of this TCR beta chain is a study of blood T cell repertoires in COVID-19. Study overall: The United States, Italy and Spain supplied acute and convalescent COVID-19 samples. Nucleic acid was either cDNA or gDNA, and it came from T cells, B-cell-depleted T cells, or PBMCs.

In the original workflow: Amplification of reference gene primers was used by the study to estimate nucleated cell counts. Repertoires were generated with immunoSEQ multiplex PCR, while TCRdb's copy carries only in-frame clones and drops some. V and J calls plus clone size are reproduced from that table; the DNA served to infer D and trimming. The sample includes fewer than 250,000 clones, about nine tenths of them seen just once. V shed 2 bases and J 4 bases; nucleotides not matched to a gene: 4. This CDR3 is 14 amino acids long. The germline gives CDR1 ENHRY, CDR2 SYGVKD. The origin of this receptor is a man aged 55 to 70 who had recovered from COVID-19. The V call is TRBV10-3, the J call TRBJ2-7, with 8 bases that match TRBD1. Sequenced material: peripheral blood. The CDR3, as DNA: TGTGCCATCAGTGAGACAGGGGGTAGGTACGAGCAGTACTTC. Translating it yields CAISETGGRYEQYF.